This T cell receptor (beta chain) comes out of a study of blood T cell repertoires in COVID-19. Across the study: From the United States, Italy and Spain came samples of acute and convalescent COVID-19. Nucleic acid was either cDNA or gDNA, and it came from T cells, B-cell-depleted T cells, or PBMCs.

Per the study methods: Reference gene primer amplification yielded estimated nucleated cell counts. Clones were read by immunoSEQ multiplex PCR, and TCRdb kept only the in-frame ones, dropping some. The V and J calls and clone size are taken from that table; D and trimming were inferred from the DNA. The sample yields roughly 70,000 clones, roughly 90% seen once. Germline assignment: CDR1 SGHNT and CDR2 YENEEA. This CDR3 is built from 18 residues. The V and J ends lost 5 bases and 0 bases respectively, with 20 bases between them. This clonotype originated in a man aged 60 to 75 with acute or convalescent COVID-19. This chain joins TRBV11-3 and TRBJ1-5; the D is unclear. Sequencing was performed on peripheral blood. This CDR3 reads CASSLPSEQPYSNQPQHF. CDR3 coding DNA: TGTGCCAGCAGCCTCCCCTCGGAGCAGCCTTATAGCAATCAGCCCCAGCATTTT.